Included here is one T cell receptor (beta chain) sequence, with context. Only a few counts were recorded for this clonotype. No cognate antigen has been identified for it. Base quality data are lacking; no much larger clone is found one base away. The source of the sample is a study of identical twins listed by TCRdb under 2016. Concerning the study at large: To test whether fetal clonotypes persist, this study deep-sequenced TCR alpha and beta repertoires from monozygotic twins, from unrelated adults of various ages, and from cord blood. To rule out contamination, the twin experiments were replicated at different times with different library preparation protocols.

Only healthy Caucasian donors were included. The library came from 5' RACE. The reads were generated on an Illumina HiSeq 2000. Template switching added a universal primer binding site, and the final cDNA carried a unique molecular identifier that allowed TCR cDNA molecules to be counted accurately. First-strand cDNA for TCR alpha and beta chains was synthesized from specific primers in the conserved constant-segment region. Each cDNA library was double barcoded, with a SMART-Mk sample barcode plus Illumina barcodes, to control for contamination. Two successive PCR steps introduced TruSeq adapter sequences along with Illumina sample barcodes. The TCR alpha and beta cDNA libraries were sequenced on the Illumina HiSeq platform using custom primers. In the authors' own workflow: MiGEC was used to process raw reads and extract unique molecular identifiers, and MiXCR was used to find CDR3 positions. For each individual, recombination models were inferred using an EM algorithm with the repgenHMM and IGoR tools. Shared clonotype analysis was performed with the tcR package in R, normalizing sharing by the product of cloneset sizes. Out-of-frame nonproductive sequences were analyzed to study raw recombination free of thymic and clonal selection effects. TCRdb itself trimmed the public reads at Q25 with fastp, ran MiXCR and retained productive beta chains. Each entry merges the rows of one CDR3 protein and shows their most common DNA and genes. Clone size and V and J calls follow TCRdb, not the original study. This sample lists about 1.7 million distinct CDR3 sequences; about 32% were detected once. The ten most abundant clones make up about 0.27% of the sample.

The investigation overall reported the following: Abundant cord blood beta clonotypes carried fewer insertions; young adult naive repertoires showed a weaker similar trend, while memory repertoires showed none. In monozygotic twins, recombination models systematically underestimated out-of-frame TCR alpha sharing, but the models matched the sharing seen between unrelated individuals. Zero-insertion analyses could be partly confounded by invariant T cells such as MAIT and iNKT, though diverse VJ usage argued against such confounding for most clonotypes. Compared with coincidental sharing between unrelated individuals, an excess of low generation-probability sequences was observed among out-of-frame TCR alpha sequences shared between twins. Because the same donors could not be followed over many years, conclusions were based on cross-sectional statistical analysis. The excess sharing between twins in beta out-of-frame sequences was weaker because fewer shared sequences reduced the signal-to-noise ratio.

Relative to germline, V is missing 1 base and J is missing 1 base, with 3 bases of the junction outside any gene match. CDR1 is given as SGHDN and CDR2 as FVKESK, both from the germline V gene. Spanning cysteine to phenylalanine, the CDR3 consists of 16 amino acids. The only DNA kept is the CDR3, 48 bases in frame from the first base. The source of this sequence is a newborn girl in good health. The chain is assembled from TRBV14 and TRBJ2-1; 8 bases in the junction line up with TRBD2. The sample taken for sequencing was cord blood. The DNA reads TGTGCCAGCAGCCAAGGGCCTAGCGGGTCCTACAATGAGCAGTTCTTC. This encodes CASSQGPSGSYNEQFF.